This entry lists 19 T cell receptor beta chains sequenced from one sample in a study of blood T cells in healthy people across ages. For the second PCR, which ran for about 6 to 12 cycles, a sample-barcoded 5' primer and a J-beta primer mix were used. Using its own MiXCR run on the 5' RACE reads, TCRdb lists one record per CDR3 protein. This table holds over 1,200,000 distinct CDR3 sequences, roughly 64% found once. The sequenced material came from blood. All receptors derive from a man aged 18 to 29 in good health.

This chain's CDR3 is CATSKAGPRNPYGYTF. In DNA, the CDR3 is TGTGCCACCAGCAAAGCGGGACCCCGCAATCCCTATGGCTACACCTTC. The V and J genes are TRBV15 and TRBJ1-2, with a weak D call TRBD1 (5 bases). Germline V gene sequence: CDR1 LNHNV, CDR2 YYDKDF (reference sequence). CDR3 length: 16 amino acids. V lost 4 bases, J lost 4 bases, and 19 bases lay in between. The entire variable domain, with the rest obtained from reference TRBV15 and TRBJ1-2, is as follows: DAMVIQNPRYQVTQFGKPVTLSCSQTLNHNVMYWYQQKSSQAPKLLFHYYDKDFNNEADTPDNFQSRRPNTSFCFLDIRSPGLGDTAMYLCATSKAGPRNPYGYTFGSGTRLTVV.

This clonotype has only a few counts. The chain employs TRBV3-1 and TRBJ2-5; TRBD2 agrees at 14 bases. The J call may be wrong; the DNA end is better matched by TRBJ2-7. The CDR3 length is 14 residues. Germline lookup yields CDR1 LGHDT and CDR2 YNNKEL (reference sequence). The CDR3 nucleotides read TGTGCCAGCAGCGGGACTAGCGGGGGCTACGAGCAGTACTTC. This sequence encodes CASSGTSGGYEQYF.

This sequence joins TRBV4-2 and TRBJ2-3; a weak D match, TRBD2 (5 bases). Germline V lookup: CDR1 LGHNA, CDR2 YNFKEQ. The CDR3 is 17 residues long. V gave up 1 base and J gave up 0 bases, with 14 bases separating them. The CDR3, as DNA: TGTGCCAGCAGCCAAGCCCTCCTAGCAGCTAGCACAGATACGCAGTATTTT. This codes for CASSQALLAASTDTQYF.

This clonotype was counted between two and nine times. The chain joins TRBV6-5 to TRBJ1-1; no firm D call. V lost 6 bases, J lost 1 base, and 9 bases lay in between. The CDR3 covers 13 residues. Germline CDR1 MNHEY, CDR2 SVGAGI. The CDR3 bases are TGTGCCAGCAGCCCCAACAAGAACACTGAAGCTTTCTTT. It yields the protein CASSPNKNTEAFF.

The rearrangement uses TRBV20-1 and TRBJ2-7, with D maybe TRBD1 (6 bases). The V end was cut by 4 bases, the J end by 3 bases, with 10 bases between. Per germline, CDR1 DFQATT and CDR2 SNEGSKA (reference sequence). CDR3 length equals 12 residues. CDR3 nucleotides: TGCAGTGCTAAAGAAGGGGGCTACGAGCAGTACTTC. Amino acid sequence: CSAKEGGYEQYF.

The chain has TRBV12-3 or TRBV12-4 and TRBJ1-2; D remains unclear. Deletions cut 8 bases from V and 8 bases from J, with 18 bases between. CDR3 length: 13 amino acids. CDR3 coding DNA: TGTGCCAGCTCCCCTTCCCGAGCGAAAGGCTACACCTTC. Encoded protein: CASSPSRAKGYTF.

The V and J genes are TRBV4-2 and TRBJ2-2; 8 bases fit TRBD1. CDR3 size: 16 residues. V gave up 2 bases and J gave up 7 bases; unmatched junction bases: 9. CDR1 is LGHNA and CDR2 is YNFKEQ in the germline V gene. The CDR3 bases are TGTGCCAGCAGCCAACCCCTTCAGGGGGCGAACGGGGAGCTGTTTTTT. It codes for CASSQPLQGANGELFF.

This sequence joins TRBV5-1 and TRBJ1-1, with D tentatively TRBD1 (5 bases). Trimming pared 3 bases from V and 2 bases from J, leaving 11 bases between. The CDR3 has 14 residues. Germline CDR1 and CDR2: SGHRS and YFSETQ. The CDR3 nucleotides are TGCGCCAGCAGCTCTTCGACAGCTAACACTGAAGCTTTCTTT. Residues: CASSSSTANTEAFF.

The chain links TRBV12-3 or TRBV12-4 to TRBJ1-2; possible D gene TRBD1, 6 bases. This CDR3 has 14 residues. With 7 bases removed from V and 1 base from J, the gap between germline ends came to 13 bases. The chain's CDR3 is CASTQGRDNYGYTF. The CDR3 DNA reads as TGTGCCAGCACCCAGGGGAGGGATAACTATGGCTACACCTTC.

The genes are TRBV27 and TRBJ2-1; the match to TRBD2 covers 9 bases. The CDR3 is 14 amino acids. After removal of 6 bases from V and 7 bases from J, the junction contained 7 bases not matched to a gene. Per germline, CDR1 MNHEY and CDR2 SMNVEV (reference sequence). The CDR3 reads CASRISGSMNEQFF. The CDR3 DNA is TGTGCCAGCAGGATTAGCGGGAGTATGAATGAGCAGTTCTTC.

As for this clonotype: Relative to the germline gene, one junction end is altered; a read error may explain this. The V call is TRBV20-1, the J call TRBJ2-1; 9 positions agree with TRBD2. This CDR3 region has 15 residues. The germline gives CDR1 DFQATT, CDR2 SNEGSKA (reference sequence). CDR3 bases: TGCAGTGCGTTTAGCGGGAGCCGCTCCTACAATGAGCAGATCTTC. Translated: CSAFSGSRSYNEQIF.

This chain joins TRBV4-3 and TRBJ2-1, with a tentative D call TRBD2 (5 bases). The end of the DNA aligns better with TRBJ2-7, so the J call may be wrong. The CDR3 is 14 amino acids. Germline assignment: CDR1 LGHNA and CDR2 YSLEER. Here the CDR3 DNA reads TGCGCCAGCAGCCAAAATACGGGATCCCACGAGCAGTACTTC. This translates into CASSQNTGSHEQYF.

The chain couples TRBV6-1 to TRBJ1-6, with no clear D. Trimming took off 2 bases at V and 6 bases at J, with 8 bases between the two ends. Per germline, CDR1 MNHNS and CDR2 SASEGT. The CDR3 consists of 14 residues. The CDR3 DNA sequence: TGTGCCAGCAGTGAAATGAGGCCTAATTCACCCCTCCACTTT. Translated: CASSEMRPNSPLHF.

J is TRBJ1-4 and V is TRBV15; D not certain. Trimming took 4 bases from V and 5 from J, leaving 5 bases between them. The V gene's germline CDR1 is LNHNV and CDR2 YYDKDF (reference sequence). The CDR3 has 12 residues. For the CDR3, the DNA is TGTGCCACCAGCACACGAAATGAAAAACTGTTTTTT. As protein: CATSTRNEKLFF.

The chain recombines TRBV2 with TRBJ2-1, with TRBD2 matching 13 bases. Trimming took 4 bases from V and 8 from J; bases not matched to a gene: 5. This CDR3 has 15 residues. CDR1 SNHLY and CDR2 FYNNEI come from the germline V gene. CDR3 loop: CASSAGTSGIDEQFF. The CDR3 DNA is TGTGCCAGCAGTGCCGGGACTAGCGGGATCGATGAGCAGTTCTTC.

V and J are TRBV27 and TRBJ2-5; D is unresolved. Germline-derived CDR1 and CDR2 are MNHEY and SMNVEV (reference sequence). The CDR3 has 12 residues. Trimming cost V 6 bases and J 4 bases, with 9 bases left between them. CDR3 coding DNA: TGTGCCAGCAGGGAGACACGAGAGACCCAGTACTTC. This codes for CASRETRETQYF.

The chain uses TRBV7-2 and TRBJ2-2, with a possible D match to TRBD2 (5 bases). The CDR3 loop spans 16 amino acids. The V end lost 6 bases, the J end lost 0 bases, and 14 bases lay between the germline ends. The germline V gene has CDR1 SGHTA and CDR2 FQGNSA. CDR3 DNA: TGTGCCAGCAGGCTGGACTCTTCCCCGAACACCGGGGAGCTGTTTTTT. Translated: CASRLDSSPNTGELFF.

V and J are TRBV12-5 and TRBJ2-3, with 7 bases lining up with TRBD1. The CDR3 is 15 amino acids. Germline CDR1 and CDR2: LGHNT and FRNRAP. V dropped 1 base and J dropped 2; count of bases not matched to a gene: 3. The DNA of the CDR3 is TGTGCTAGTGGTTTGGGTACAGGGGTCACAGATACGCAGTATTTT. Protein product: CASGLGTGVTDTQYF.

CDR3 coding DNA: TGTGCCAGCAGCCGCGAACGGAATGAGCAGTTCTTC. Its translation is CASSRERNEQFF. The rearrangement links TRBV6-5 to TRBJ2-1; D is undetermined. Germline V lookup: CDR1 MNHEY, CDR2 SVGAGI. V lost 6 bases and J 7 bases, leaving 10 bases between the germline ends. CDR3 length: 12 amino acids.